The T cell receptor (beta chain) under discussion was sequenced for a study of vaccination effects on CD4 cells after COVID-19 (dated by TCRdb to the early 2020s). A note on the overall study: Two doses of either the BNT162b2 or the mRNA-1273 mRNA SARS-CoV-2 vaccine were administered to participants. SARS-CoV-2 spike-specific CD4+ TCR repertoires were compared before and after mRNA vaccination in COVID-19 convalescent patients and in infection-naive vaccine recipients. The full study included 9 to 10 COVID-19 convalescent patients and several SARS-CoV-2-naive healthy vaccine recipients. Cultures from other donors in the study were sequenced using the Oncomine TCR Beta short-read assay on an Illumina iSeq 100. General findings and caveats noted by the study authors: Clones induced by infection and clones induced by vaccination both contracted markedly at late timepoints after vaccination, which fits with T cell responses waning over time. In healthy vaccine recipients, vaccine-induced clones were almost all SARS-CoV-2 mono-reactive, with only 1 of 255 cross-reactive with common cold coronaviruses. The study was limited by a small number of convalescent patients and lacked early post-infection timepoints.

Libraries were prepared through the immunoSEQ multiplex PCR assay. DNA from the cultured, isolated CD4+ T cells was subjected to TCR beta CDR3 sequencing. As for the original processing: The analysis removed non-productive TCR sequences, trimmed reads to the CDR3 region, and retained only CDR3s that were 7 or more amino acids long. Antigen-specific clonotypes were identified with the MANAFEST web app by comparing expansion in peptide wells against reference cultures. For clones to be considered positive, expansion at FDR<0.05 versus reference and all other wells, an odds ratio above 5, and a frequency above 0.1% in two replicate wells were required. A clonotype was called cross-reactive if it was significantly expanded both in SARS-CoV-2 spike wells and in at least one common cold coronavirus spike condition. CDR3 similarity was assessed by Levenshtein distance using the stringdist R package, and unrooted trees were constructed with ape in R 3.6.1. The table comes from immuneACCESS by way of TCRdb, which keeps in-frame sequences with V and J called. Part of the clones is missing from these tables; in studies checked, under half for an unresolved V gene and the rest for unknown reasons. From that table come the V and J calls and clone size; the DNA was used to work out D and trimming. A total of about 41,000 clones appear in this sample, 55% to 75% of them only once. The ten largest account for about 25% of the sample.

As concerns this clone: There is no known antigen for this receptor. Per-nucleotide qualities are absent, and no much larger clonotype sits a single base away.

To identify antigen-specific CD4+ T cell clonotypes by their expansion, the ViraFEST assay first stimulated PBMC with viral peptide pools and then applied TCR sequencing. After more than nine days of culture, CD4+ T cells were isolated with the EasySep CD4+ T cell isolation kit. Negative nucleocapsid antibody results before and after vaccination confirmed that the healthy vaccine recipients had no prior SARS-CoV-2 infection. Roughly 1.9 million PBMC per well were cultured with 8.5 to 10 ug/ml peptides in IMDM containing around 4.6% human AB serum, about 9.6 IU/ml IL-2 and gentamicin. On days 3 and 7, half of the culture medium was replaced with fresh IL-2-containing medium. Unless noted otherwise, every peptide stimulation condition was cultured in triplicate wells. PBMC were separated from whole blood using Ficoll-Paque Plus gradient centrifugation and were then either cryopreserved at -140C or used fresh. The overlapping peptide pools covered the spike proteins of SARS-CoV-2 and of the common cold coronaviruses HCoV-NL63, HCoV-OC43 and HCoV-229E. Genomic DNA was extracted from cultured CD4+ T cells with the QIAamp micro DNA kit.

The trim is 6 bases for V and 4 bases for J, with a gap of 12 bases between the germline ends. The CDR3 goes from the cysteine to the phenylalanine over 13 residues. CDR3 DNA only is kept here, 39 bases in frame from base 1. CDR1 MNHEY and CDR2 SVGAGI were looked up in the germline V gene. The chain couples TRBV6-5 to TRBJ1-2; 5 matching bases give a weak D call of TRBD1. The receptor comes from a human donor who received a COVID-19 vaccine. The sequencing here drew on CD4+ T cells from PBMCs cultured with HCoV-OC43 spike peptides, taken before COVID-19 vaccination. Read against the paper, the sample's cell subset or site label means: HCoV-OC43 spike overlapping peptide pool stimulation. The CDR3: CASRGGSPYGYTF. DNA sequence: TGTGCCAGCAGGGGGGGGTCGCCCTATGGCTACACCTTC.